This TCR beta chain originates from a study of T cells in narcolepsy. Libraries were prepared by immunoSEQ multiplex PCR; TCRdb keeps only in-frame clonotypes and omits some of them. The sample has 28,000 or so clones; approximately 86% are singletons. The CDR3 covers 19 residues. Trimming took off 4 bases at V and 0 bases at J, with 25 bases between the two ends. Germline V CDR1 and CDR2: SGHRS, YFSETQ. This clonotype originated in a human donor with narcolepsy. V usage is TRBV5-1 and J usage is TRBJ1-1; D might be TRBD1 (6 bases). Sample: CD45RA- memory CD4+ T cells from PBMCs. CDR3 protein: CASSPVPRGGLGMNTEAFF. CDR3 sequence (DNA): TGCGCCAGCAGCCCTGTCCCGCGGGGGGGGCTGGGGATGAACACTGAAGCTTTCTTT. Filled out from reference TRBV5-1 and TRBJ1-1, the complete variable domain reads KAGVTQTPRYLIKTRGQQVTLSCSPISGHRSVSWYQQTPGQGLQFLFEYFSETQRNKGNFPGRFSGRQFSNSRSEMNVSTLELGDSALYLCASSPVPRGGLGMNTEAFFGQGTRLTVV.